This T cell receptor (beta chain) emerged from a study of blood T cells in healthy people across ages. Primers used in a second PCR of about 7 to 12 cycles were a sample-barcoded 5' primer and a J-beta primer mix. Through a template-switch adaptor with 12 random nucleotides, each cDNA molecule received a tag. TCRdb reprocessed the 5' RACE reads with MiXCR, giving one entry per CDR3 protein. The table records 1.5 million to 2 million distinct CDR3 sequences, roughly 50% of them present only once. V was shortened by 2 bases and J by 7 bases, with 16 bases between the two germline ends. The CDR3 totals 15 residues. Germline loops: CDR1 SGHTS, CDR2 YDEGEE. The people who gave samples were healthy Caucasians from Russia, aged about 6 to 95. Each donor supplied approximately 10 milliliters of peripheral blood. This clonotype was counted only a few times.

The sequence was collected from a woman in her 40s in good health. The chain recombines TRBV5-8 with TRBJ2-1; possible D gene TRBD1, 5 bases. The specimen sequenced was blood. CDR3 residues: CASSFLGWSGNEQFF. DNA of the CDR3: TGTGCCAGCAGCTTTCTTGGTTGGTCAGGGAATGAGCAGTTCTTC.